Listed here is a single T cell receptor (beta chain). Antigen: not known. Germline CDR1 and CDR2: DFQATT and SNEGSKA (reference sequence). The CDR3 loop spans 13 amino acids. Trimming stripped 6 bases from V and 5 bases from J, with 13 bases between. This sample was taken from a study of CD8 T cells in ankylosing spondylitis. Findings and limits, study-wide: The disease-linked clones had a CD8+ phenotype and low blood frequencies. Prior literature has documented some motif variants in synovial fluid and blood from reactive arthritis. As reported, disease-linked clones showed significant enrichment in matched ankylosing spondylitis synovial fluid. A motif of eight highly homologous TCR beta variants was seen as apparently characteristic of ankylosing spondylitis blood.

Making the TCR beta libraries involved quantitative 5'-RACE with molecular barcodes. TCRdb passed the 5' RACE reads through MiXCR, listing each CDR3 protein once. The table includes about 450,000 distinct CDR3 sequences, roughly 27% detected once. Source material: blood, either unsorted or a sorted T cell fraction (not recorded which). The source is a male donor with ankylosing spondylitis. The genes are TRBV20-1 and TRBJ1-4; D is unresolved. The CDR3 here is CSASRNPNEKLFF. CDR3 nucleotides: TGCAGTGCCAGCAGGAACCCGAATGAAAAACTGTTTTTT.